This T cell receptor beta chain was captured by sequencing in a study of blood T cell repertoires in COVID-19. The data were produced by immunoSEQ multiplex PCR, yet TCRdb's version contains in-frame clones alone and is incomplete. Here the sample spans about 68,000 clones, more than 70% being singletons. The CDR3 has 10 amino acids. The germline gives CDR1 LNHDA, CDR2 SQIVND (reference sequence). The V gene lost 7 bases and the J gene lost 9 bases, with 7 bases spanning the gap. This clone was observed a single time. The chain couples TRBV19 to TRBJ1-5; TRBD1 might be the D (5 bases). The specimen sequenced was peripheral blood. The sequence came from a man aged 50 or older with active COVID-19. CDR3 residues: CASNRWPQHF. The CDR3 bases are TGTGCCAGTAACAGGTGGCCCCAGCATTTT.